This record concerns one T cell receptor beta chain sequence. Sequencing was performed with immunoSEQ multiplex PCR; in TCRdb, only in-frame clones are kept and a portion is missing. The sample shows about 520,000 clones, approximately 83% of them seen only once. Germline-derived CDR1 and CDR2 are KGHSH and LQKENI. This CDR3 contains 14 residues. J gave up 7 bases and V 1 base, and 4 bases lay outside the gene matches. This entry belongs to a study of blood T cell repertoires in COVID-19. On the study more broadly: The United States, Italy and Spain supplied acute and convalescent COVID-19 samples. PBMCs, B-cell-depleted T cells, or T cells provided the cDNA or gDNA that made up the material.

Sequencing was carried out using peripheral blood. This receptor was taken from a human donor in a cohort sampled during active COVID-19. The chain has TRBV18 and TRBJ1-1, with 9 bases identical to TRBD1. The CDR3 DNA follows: TGTGCCAGCTCACCACGGGGGACAGGGAGTGAAGCTTTCTTT. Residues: CASSPRGTGSEAFF.